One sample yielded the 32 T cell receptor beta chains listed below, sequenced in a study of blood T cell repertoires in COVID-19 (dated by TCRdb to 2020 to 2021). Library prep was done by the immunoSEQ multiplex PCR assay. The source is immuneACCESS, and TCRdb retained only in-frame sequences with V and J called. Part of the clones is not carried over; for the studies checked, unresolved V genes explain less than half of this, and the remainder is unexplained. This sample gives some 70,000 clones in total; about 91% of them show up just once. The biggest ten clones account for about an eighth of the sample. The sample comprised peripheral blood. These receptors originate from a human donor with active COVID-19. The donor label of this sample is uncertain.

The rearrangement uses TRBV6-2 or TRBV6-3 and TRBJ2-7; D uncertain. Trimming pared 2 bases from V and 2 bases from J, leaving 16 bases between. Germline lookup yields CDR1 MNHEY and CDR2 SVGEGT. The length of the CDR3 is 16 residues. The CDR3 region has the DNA TGTGCCAGCAGTTACCTCCGTCGAACGGTAACCTACGAGCAGTACTTC. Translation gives CASSYLRRTVTYEQYF.

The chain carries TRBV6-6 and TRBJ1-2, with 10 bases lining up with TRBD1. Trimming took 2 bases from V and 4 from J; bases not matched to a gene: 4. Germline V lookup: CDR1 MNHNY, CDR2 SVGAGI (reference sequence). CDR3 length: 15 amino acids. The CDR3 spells CASSYGTGASYGYTF. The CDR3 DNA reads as TGTGCCAGCAGTTACGGGACAGGGGCGAGCTATGGCTACACCTTC.

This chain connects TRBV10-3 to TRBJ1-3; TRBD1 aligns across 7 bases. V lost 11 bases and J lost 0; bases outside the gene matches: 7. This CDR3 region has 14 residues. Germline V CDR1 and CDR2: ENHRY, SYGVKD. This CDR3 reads CAAGQLSSGNTIYF. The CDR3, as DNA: TGTGCCGCGGGACAGCTCAGCTCTGGAAACACCATATATTTT.

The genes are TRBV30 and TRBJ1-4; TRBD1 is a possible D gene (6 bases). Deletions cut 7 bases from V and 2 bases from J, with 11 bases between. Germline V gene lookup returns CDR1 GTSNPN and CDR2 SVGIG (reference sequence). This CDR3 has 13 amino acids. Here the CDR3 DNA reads TGTGCCTCGAACAGGGCGACTAATGAAAAACTGTTTTTT. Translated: CASNRATNEKLFF. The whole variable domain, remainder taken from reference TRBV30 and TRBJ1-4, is SQTIHQWPATLVQPVGSPLSLECTVEGTSNPNLYWYRQAAGRGLQLLFYSVGIGQISSEVPQNLSASRPQDRQFILSSKKLLLSDSGFYLCASNRATNEKLFFGSGTQLSVL.

CDR3 nucleotides: TGTGCCAGCAGTTCTATTGCAGGGAACACTGAAGCTTTCTTT. It translates to CASSSIAGNTEAFF. V gene TRBV25-1 combines with J gene TRBJ1-1, with D unclear. CDR1 is MGHDK, CDR2 SYGVNS, per germline. This CDR3 spans 14 amino acids. V was cut by 5 bases and J by 1 base, with 11 bases left in between.

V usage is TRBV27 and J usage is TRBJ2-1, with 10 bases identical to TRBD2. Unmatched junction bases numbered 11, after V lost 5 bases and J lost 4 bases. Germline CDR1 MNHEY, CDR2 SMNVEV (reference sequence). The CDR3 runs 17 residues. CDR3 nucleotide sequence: TGTGCCAGCAGTAACCTTCCCGGGACTAGCGCTTACAATGAGCAGTTCTTC. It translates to CASSNLPGTSAYNEQFF.

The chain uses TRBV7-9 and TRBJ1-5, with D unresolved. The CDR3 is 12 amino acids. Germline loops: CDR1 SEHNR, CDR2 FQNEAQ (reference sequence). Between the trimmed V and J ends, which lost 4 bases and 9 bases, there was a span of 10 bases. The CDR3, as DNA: TGTGCCAGCAGCTCCATGGCACGGCCCCAGCATTTT. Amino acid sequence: CASSSMARPQHF.

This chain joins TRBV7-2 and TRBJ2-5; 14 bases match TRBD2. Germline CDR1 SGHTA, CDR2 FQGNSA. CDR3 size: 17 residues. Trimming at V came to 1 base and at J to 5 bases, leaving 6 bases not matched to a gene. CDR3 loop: CASSLGLAGGLGETQYF. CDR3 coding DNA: TGTGCCAGCAGCTTAGGACTAGCGGGAGGGCTAGGGGAGACCCAGTACTTC.

The CDR3 bases are TGTGCCAGCAGCTTAACGAATTGGGGTGAGGGGAACACCGGGGAGCTGTTTTTT. Encoded protein: CASSLTNWGEGNTGELFF. V is TRBV7-3 and J is TRBJ2-2; D possibly corresponds to TRBD2 (5 bases). The CDR3 covers 18 residues. Germline CDR1 SGHTA, CDR2 FQGTGA. Trimming shortened V by 0 bases and J by 1 base, and 15 bases separated the two germline ends.

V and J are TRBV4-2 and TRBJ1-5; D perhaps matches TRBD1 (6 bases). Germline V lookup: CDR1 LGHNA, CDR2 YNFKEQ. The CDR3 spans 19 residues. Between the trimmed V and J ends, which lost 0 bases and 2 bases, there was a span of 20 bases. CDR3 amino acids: CASSQDVLGGHLGNQPQHF. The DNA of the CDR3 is TGTGCCAGCAGCCAAGACGTGCTCGGGGGGCACCTAGGCAATCAGCCCCAGCATTTT.

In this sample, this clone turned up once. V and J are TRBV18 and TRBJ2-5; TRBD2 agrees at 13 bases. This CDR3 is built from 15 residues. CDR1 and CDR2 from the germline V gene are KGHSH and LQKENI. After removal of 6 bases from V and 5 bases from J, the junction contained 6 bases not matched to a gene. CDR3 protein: CASSWTSGRAETQYF. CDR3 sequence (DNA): TGTGCCAGCTCTTGGACTAGCGGGAGAGCGGAGACCCAGTACTTC.

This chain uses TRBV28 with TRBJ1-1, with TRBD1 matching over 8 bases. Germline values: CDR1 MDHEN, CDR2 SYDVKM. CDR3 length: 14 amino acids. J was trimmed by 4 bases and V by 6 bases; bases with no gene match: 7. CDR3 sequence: CASSTGGWGTEAFF. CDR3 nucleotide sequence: TGTGCCAGCAGCACAGGGGGATGGGGCACTGAAGCTTTCTTT.

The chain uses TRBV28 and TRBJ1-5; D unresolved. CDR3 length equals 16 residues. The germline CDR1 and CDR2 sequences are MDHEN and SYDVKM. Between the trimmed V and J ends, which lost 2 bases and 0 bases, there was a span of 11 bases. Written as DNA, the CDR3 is TGTGCCAGCAGTTTAGGCCAGGTTTATAGCAATCAGCCCCAGCATTTT. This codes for CASSLGQVYSNQPQHF.

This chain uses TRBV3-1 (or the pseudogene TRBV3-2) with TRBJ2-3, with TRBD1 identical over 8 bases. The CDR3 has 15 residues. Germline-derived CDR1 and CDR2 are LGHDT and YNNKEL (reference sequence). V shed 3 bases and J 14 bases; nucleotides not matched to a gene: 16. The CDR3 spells CASSQERHGTGVPYF. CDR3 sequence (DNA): TGTGCCAGCAGCCAGGAACGCCACGGGACAGGCGTGCCGTATTTT.

CDR3 nucleotide sequence: TGTGCCAGCAGTCACTCAGGGGGCGCGTTCAGCTATGGCTACACCTTC. It is translated as CASSHSGGAFSYGYTF. The chain joins TRBV27 to TRBJ1-2; 8 bases agree with TRBD1. The CDR3 sequence is 16 residues long. Germline V gives CDR1 MNHEY, CDR2 SMNVEV (reference sequence). Trimming took 5 bases from V and 4 from J; bases not matched to a gene: 12.

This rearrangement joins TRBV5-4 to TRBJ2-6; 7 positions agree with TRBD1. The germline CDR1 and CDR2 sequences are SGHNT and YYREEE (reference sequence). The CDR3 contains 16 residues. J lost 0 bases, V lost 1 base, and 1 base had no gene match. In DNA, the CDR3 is TGTGCCAGCAGCTTGAACAGGGGCTCTGGGGCCAACGTCCTGACTTTC. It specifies CASSLNRGSGANVLTF.

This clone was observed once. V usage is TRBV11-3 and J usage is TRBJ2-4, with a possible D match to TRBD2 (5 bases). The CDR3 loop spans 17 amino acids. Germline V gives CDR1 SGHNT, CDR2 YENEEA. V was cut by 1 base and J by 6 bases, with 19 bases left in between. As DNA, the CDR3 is TGTGCCAGCAGCTTAGTACCCCCGGGAAAACAGATAAACATTCAGTACTTC. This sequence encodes CASSLVPPGKQINIQYF.

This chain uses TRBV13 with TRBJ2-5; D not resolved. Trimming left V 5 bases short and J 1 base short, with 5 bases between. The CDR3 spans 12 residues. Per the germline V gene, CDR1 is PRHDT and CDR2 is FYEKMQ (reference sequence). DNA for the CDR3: TGTGCCAGCAGCCCCCGCCAAGAGACCCAGTACTTC. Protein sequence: CASSPRQETQYF.

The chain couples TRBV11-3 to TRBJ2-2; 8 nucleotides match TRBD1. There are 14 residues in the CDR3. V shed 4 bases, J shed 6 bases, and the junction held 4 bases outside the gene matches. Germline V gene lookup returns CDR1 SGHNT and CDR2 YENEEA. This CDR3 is CASSSPTGAGELFF. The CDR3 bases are TGTGCCAGCAGCTCCCCGACAGGGGCCGGGGAGCTGTTTTTT.

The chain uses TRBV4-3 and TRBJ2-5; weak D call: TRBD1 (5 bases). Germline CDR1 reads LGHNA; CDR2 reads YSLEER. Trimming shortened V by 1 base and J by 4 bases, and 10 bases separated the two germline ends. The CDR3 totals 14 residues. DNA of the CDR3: TGCGCCAGCAGCCAAGGAAGGGGCGGAGAGACCCAGTACTTC. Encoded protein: CASSQGRGGETQYF.

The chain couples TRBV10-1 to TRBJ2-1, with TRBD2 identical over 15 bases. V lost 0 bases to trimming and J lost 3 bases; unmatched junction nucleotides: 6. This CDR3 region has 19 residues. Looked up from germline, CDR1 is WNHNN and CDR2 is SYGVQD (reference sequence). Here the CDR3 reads CASSESGLAGGGNYNEQFF. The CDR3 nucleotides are TGCGCCAGCAGTGAGTCTGGACTAGCGGGAGGGGGAAACTACAATGAGCAGTTCTTC.

CDR3 in amino acids: CASSFLGAETQYF. The CDR3, as DNA: TGTGCCAGCAGCTTTCTGGGGGCAGAGACCCAGTACTTC. V gene TRBV13 combines with J gene TRBJ2-5; TRBD1 might be the D (6 bases). Trimming pared 3 bases from V and 4 bases from J, leaving 9 bases between. Germline V gene data show CDR1 as PRHDT and CDR2 as FYEKMQ (reference sequence). The CDR3 is 13 amino acids. The complete variable domain, with remaining parts taken from reference TRBV13 and TRBJ2-5, reads AAGVIQSPRHLIKEKRETATLKCYPIPRHDTVYWYQQGPGQDPQFLISFYEKMQSDKGSIPDRFSAQQFSDYHSELNMSSLELGDSALYFCASSFLGAETQYFGPGTRLLVL.

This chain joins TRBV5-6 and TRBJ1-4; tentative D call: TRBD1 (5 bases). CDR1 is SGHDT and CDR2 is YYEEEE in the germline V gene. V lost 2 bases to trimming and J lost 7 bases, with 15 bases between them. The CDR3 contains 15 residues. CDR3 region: CASSFPKGRGEKLFF. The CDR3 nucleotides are TGTGCCAGCAGCTTCCCTAAGGGGAGGGGTGAAAAACTGTTTTTT.

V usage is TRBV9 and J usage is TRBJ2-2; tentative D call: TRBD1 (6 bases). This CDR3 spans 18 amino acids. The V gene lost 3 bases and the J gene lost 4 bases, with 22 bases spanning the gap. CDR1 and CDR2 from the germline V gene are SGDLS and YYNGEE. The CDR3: CASSGPSPTGLGTGELFF. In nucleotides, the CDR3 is TGTGCCAGCAGCGGTCCCTCCCCTACAGGGCTGGGCACCGGGGAGCTGTTTTTT.

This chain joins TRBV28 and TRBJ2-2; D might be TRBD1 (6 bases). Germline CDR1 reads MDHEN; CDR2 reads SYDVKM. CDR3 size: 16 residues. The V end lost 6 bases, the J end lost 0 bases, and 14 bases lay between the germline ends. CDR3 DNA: TGTGCCAGCAGGTCTCCGACAGGCTCGAACACCGGGGAGCTGTTTTTT. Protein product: CASRSPTGSNTGELFF.

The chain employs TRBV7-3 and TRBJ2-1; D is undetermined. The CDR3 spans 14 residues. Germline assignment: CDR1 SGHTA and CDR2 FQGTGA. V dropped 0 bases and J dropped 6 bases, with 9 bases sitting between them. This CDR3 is CASSLTEFPNEQFF. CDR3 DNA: TGTGCCAGCAGCTTAACGGAGTTCCCCAATGAGCAGTTCTTC.

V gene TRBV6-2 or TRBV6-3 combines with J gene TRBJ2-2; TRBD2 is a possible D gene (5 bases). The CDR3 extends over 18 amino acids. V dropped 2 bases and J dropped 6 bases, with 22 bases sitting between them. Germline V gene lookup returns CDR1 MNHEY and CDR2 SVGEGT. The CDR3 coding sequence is TGTGCCAGCAGTTACCCTAGGGCTGGGGAGTTATGGTCCGGGGAGCTGTTTTTT. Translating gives CASSYPRAGELWSGELFF.

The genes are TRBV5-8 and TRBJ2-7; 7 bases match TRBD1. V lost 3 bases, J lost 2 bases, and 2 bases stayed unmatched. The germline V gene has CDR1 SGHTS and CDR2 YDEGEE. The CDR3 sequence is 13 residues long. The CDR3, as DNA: TGTGCCAGCAGCTGGGACAGACCCTACGAGCAGTACTTC. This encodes CASSWDRPYEQYF.

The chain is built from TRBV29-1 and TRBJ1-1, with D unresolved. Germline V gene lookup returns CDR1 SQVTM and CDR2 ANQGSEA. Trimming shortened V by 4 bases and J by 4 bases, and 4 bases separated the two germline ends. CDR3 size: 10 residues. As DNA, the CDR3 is TGCAGCGTTGCCGGCACTGAAGCTTTCTTT. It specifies CSVAGTEAFF.

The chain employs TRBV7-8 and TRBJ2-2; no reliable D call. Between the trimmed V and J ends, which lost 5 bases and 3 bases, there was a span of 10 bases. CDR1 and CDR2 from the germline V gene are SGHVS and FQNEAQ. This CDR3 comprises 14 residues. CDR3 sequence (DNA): TGTGCCAGCAGCATACTACGGGACACCGGGGAGCTGTTTTTT. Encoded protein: CASSILRDTGELFF.

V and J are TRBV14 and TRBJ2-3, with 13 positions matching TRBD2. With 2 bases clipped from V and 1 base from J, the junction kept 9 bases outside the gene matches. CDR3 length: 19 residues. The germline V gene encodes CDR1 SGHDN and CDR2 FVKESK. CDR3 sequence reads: CASSQRGTSGTWGTDTQYF. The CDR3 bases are TGTGCCAGCAGCCAAAGAGGGACTAGCGGGACCTGGGGCACAGATACGCAGTATTTT.

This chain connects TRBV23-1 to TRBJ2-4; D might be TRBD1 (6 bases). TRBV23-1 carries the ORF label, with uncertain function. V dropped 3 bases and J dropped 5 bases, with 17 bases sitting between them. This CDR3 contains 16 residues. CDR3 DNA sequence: TGCGCCAGCAGTCACCCACCCAGGGGTGGGGAAAACATTCAGTACTTC. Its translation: CASSHPPRGGENIQYF.